This is a list of T cell receptor beta chains from one sample in a study of cytomegalovirus exposure and HLA in healthy donors. Clones were read by immunoSEQ multiplex PCR, and TCRdb kept only the in-frame ones, dropping some. This sample contains more than 100,000 clones. Sequencing was performed on PBMCs. The receptor source for this set is a woman in her forties in good health and CMV-seronegative. Both conserved end residues are part of each CDR3. Fields, in order: V gene, D gene, CDR3 protein. D genes are given only for firm matches.

>TRBV28|-
CASSPTEYSGNTIYF
>TRBV18|-
CASSPAGGGGGYTF
>TRBV2|TRBD2
CATGLAGGTDTQYF
>TRBV6-6|-
CASSYSKGHGTEAFF
>TRBV6-5|TRBD1
CASSSTGGREKLFF
>TRBV7-2|-
CASSLDRGNEQFF
>TRBV19|TRBD2
CASSLRTSGGAAGELFF
>TRBV5-6|TRBD1
CASSSGTGTRNQPQHF
>TRBV11-2|-
CASSAGIFLEYGYTF
>TRBV18|-
CASSPREKPKTQYF
>TRBV6-6|TRBD1
CASRWARGQSEQYF
>TRBV7-2|-
CASSFSYEQYF
>TRBV14|-
CASSQIGQETQYF
>TRBV28|TRBD1
CASRGTGANTEAFF
>TRBV7-2|-
CASSLDGQRSQPQHF
>TRBV14|-
CASSHNKNIQYF
>TRBV6-4|-
CATYPVDRRYSNQPQHF
>TRBV5-1|-
CASTLDSNYGYTF
>TRBV9|TRBD1
CASSVPSGGATEAFF
>TRBV5-1|TRBD1
CASSLGQDNSPLHF